This section outlines one T cell receptor (beta chain) sequence together with its context. TCRdb re-called the 5' RACE reads through MiXCR, storing one row per CDR3 protein. The table includes under 150,000 distinct CDR3 sequences, 6.5% to 8.5% detected once. The sample is drawn from a study of T cells after yellow fever vaccination. Trimming cost V 3 bases and J 0 bases; bases outside gene matches: 14. Germline values: CDR1 DFQATT, CDR2 SNEGSKA (reference sequence). This CDR3 has 19 residues. The sample was CD4+ T cells sorted from PBMCs, taken 5 days after the yellow fever booster vaccination. The rearrangement links TRBV20-1 to TRBJ2-3; 11 nucleotides align to TRBD2. The TCR sequence derives from a man aged 25-40 years who received the YFV17D yellow fever vaccine. CDR3 sequence: CSARGPETSGSWSTDTQYF. The CDR3 DNA reads TGCAGTGCTAGGGGTCCGGAAACTAGCGGGAGCTGGAGCACAGATACGCAGTATTTT.